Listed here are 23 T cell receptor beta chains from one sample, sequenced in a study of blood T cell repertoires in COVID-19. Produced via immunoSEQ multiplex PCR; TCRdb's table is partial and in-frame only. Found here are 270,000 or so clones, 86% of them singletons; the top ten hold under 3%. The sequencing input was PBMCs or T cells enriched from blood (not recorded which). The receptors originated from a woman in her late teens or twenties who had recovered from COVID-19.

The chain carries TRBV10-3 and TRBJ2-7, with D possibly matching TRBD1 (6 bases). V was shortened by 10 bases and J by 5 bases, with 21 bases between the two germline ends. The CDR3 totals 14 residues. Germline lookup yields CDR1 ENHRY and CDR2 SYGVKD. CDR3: CASTPGTIRHEQYF. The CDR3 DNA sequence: TGTGCCAGTACACCCGGGACAATCCGGCACGAGCAGTACTTC.

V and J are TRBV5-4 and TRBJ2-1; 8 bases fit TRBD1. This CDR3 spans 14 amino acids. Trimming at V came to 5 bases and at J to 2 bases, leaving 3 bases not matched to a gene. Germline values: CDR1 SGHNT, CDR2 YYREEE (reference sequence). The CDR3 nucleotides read TGTGCCAGCAGAGGACAGGGAACCTACAATGAGCAGTTCTTC. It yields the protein CASRGQGTYNEQFF.

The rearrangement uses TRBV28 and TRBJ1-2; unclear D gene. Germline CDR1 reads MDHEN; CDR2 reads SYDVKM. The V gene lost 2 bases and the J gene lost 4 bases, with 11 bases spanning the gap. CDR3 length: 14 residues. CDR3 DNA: TGTGCCAGCAGTTTAAATCGAGGATCCTATGGCTACACCTTC. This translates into CASSLNRGSYGYTF.

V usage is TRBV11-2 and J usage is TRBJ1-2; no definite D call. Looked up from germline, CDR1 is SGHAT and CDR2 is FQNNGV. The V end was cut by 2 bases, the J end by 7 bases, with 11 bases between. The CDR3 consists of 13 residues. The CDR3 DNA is TGTGCCAGCAGCTTATCGAGCGACCCTGGCTACACCTTC. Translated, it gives CASSLSSDPGYTF.

The CDR3 sequence: CASSLGGGAANTEAFF. Written as DNA, the CDR3 is TGTGCCAGCAGCTTAGGAGGAGGTGCCGCGAACACTGAAGCTTTCTTT. The chain has TRBV7-9 and TRBJ1-1; D is ambiguous. This CDR3 is built from 16 residues. Germline V gene sequence: CDR1 SEHNR, CDR2 FQNEAQ (reference sequence). V was trimmed by 1 base and J by 1 base, leaving 13 bases between them.

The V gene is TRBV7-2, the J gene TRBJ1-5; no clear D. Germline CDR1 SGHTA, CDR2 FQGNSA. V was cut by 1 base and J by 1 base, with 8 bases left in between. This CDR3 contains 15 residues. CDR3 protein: CASSLEAVSNQPQHF. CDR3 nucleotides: TGTGCCAGCAGCTTAGAAGCGGTCAGCAATCAGCCCCAGCATTTT.

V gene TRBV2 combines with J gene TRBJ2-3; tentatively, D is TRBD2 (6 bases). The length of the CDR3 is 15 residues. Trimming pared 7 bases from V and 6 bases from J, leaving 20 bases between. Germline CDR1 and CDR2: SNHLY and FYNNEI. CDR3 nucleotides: TGTGCCAGCAAACTGGGACTTCGCCTGGGGGATACGCAGTATTTT. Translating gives CASKLGLRLGDTQYF.

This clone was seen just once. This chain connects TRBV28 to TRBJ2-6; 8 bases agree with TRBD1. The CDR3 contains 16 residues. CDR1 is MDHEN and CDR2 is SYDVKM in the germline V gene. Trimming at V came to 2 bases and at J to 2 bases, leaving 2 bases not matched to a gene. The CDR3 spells CASSLLQGAGANVLTF. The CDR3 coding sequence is TGTGCCAGCAGTTTACTACAGGGGGCTGGGGCCAACGTCCTGACTTTC.

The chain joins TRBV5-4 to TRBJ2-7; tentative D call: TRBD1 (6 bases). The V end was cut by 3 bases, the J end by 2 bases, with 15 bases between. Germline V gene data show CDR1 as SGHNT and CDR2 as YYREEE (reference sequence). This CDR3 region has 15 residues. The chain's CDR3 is CASSWNREGAYEQYF. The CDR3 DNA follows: TGTGCCAGCAGCTGGAACAGGGAAGGGGCCTACGAGCAGTACTTC.

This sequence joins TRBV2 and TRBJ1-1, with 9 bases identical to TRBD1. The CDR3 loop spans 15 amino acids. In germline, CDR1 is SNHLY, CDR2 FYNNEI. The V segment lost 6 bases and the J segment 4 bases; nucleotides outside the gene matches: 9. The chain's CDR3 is CASRKARQGGTEAFF. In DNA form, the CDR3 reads TGTGCCAGCAGAAAAGCGAGACAGGGGGGCACTGAAGCTTTCTTT.

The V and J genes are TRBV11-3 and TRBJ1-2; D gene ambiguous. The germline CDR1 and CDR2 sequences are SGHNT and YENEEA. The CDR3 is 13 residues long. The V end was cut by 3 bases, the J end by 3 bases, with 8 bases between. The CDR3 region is CASSLRRDYGYTF. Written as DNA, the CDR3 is TGTGCCAGCAGCTTGAGACGGGACTATGGCTACACCTTC. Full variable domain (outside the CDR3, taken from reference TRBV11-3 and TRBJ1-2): EAGVVQSPRYKIIEKKQPVAFWCNPISGHNTLYWYLQNLGQGPELLIRYENEEAVDDSQLPKDRFSAERLKGVDSTLKIQPAELGDSAVYLCASSLRRDYGYTFGSGTRLTVV.

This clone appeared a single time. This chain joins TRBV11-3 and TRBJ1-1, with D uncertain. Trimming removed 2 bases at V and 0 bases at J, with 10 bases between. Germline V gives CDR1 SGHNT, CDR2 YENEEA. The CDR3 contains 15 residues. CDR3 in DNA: TGTGCCAGCAGCTTAAACGGGAACGTGAACACTGAAGCTTTCTTT. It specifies CASSLNGNVNTEAFF.

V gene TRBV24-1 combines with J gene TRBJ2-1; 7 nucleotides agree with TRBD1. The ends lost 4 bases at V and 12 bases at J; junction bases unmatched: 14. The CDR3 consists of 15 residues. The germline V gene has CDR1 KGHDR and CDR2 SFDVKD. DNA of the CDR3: TGTGCCACCAGTGACCCGGGACAGCAACCCGAGTCGCAGTTCTTC. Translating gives CATSDPGQQPESQFF.

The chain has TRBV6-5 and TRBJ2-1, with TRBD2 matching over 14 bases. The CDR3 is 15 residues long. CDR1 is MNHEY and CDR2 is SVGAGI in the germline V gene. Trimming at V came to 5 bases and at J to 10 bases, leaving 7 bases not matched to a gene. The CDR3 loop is CASSRTSGGRGEQFF. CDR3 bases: TGTGCCAGCAGTAGGACTAGCGGGGGGAGAGGGGAGCAGTTCTTC.

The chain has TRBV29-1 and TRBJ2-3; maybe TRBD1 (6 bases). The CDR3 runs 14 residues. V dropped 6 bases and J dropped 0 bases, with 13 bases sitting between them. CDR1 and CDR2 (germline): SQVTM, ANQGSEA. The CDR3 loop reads CSVAPTGSTDTQYF. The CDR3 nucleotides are TGCAGCGTCGCTCCGACAGGCAGCACAGATACGCAGTATTTT.

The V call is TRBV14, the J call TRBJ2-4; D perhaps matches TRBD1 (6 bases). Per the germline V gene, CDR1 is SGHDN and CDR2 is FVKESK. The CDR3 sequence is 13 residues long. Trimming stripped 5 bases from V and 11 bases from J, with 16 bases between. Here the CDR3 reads CASSLGHRSLQYF. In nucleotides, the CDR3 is TGTGCCAGCAGCTTGGGACACCGTAGCCTTCAGTACTTC.

CDR3 amino acids: CASSLTGGSGNIQYF. The CDR3 nucleotides read TGTGCCAGCAGTCTGACGGGGGGGAGCGGGAACATTCAGTACTTC. The gene calls are TRBV6-5 and TRBJ2-4, with 8 bases matching TRBD2. V shed 5 bases and J 7 bases; nucleotides not matched to a gene: 10. The CDR3 is made up of 15 amino acids. Germline V gives CDR1 MNHEY, CDR2 SVGAGI.

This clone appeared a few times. The CDR3 protein is CASSPQTGAHYGYTF. The DNA of the CDR3 is TGTGCCAGCAGCCCACAGACAGGGGCTCACTATGGCTACACCTTC. The chain joins TRBV7-9 to TRBJ1-2; 8 bases are shared with TRBD1. Losses at the gene ends were 5 bases for V and 3 bases for J; bases not matched to a gene: 8. The CDR3 consists of 15 residues. The germline V gene encodes CDR1 SEHNR and CDR2 FQNEAQ (reference sequence).

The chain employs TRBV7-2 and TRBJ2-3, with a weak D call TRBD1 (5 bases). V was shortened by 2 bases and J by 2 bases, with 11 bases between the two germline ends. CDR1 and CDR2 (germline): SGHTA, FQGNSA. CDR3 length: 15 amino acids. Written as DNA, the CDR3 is TGTGCCAGCAGCTTAATAAGCAGGGTCACAGATACGCAGTATTTT. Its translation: CASSLISRVTDTQYF. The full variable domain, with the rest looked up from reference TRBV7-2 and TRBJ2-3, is GAGVSQSPSNKVTEKGKDVELRCDPISGHTALYWYRQSLGQGLEFLIYFQGNSAPDKSGLPSDRFSAERTGGSVSTLTIQRTQQEDSAVYLCASSLISRVTDTQYFGPGTRLTVL.

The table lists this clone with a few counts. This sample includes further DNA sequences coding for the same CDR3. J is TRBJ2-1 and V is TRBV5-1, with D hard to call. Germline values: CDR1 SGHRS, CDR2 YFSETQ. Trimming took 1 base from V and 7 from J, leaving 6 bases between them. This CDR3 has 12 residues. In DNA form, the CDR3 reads TGCGCCAGCAGCTTGACTCGAAATGAGCAGTTCTTC. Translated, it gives CASSLTRNEQFF.

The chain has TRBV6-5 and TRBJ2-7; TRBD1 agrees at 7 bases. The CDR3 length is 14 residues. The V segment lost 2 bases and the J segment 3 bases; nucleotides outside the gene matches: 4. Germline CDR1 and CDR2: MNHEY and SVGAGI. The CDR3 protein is CASSYRDSLYEQYF. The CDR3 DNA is TGTGCCAGCAGTTACAGGGACAGCCTCTACGAGCAGTACTTC.

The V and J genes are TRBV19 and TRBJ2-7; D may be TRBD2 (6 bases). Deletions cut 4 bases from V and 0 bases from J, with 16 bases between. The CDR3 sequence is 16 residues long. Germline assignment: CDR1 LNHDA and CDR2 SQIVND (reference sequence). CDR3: CASSKRLSGVSYEQYF. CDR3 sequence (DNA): TGTGCCAGTAGTAAACGTCTTAGCGGAGTCTCCTACGAGCAGTACTTC.

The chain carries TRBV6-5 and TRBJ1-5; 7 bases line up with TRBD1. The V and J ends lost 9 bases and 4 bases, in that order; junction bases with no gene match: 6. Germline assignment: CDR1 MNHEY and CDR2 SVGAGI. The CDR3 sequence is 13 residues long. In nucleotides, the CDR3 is TGTGCCAGTTCGAGGGGGCCTAATCAGCCCCAGCATTTT. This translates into CASSRGPNQPQHF.